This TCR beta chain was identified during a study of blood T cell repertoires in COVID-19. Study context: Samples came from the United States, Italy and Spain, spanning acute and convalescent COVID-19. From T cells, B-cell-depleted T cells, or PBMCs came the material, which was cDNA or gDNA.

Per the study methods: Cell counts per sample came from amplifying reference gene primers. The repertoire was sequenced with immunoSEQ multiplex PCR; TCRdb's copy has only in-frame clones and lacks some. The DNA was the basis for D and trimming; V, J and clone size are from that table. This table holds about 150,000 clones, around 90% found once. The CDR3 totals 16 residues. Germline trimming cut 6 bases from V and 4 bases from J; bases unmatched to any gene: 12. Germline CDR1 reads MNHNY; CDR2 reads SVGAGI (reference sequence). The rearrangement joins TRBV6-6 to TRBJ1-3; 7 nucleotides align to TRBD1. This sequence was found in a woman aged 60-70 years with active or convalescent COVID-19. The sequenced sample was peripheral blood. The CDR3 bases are TGTGCCAGCAGCAGTCCAGGGGGGCTCCTCGGAAACACCATATATTTT. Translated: CASSSPGGLLGNTIYF.